This TCR beta chain was sequenced during a study of read filtering for tumor transcriptome and immune sequencing. The overall study: R-ISS stage counts were roughly 8 for I, 16 for II, roughly seven for III. TCR-mapped reads were about 3.5 to 10.27 million with IR-seq versus roughly 80 to 1273 with RNA-seq.

Overall study results and limits: Even smaller IR-seq throughput identified most shared clonotypes.

The CDR3 consists of 13 residues. Germline loops: CDR1 SEHNR, CDR2 FQNEAQ (reference sequence). V was trimmed by 1 base and J by 2 bases, leaving 5 bases between them. This library used approximately 390 ng RNA and molecular barcoded adaptors spanning alpha/delta and beta/gamma chains. TCRdb redid the calling of the reads with MiXCR, one entry per CDR3 protein. The repertoire has approximately 65,000 distinct CDR3 sequences, around 14% of them found once; the top ten carry 45% to 50%. Sampling of bone marrow took place during active disease in every patient. This clonotype was detected ten times or more. Its specificity is not known.

The TCR originated in a donor older than 35 with multiple myeloma. Specimen: a population of CD138-negative cells sorted from bone marrow. J is TRBJ2-5 and V is TRBV7-9; no clear D gene. This CDR3 reads CASSLGQQETQYF. The CDR3, as DNA: TGTGCCAGCAGCTTAGGGCAGCAAGAGACCCAGTACTTC.